This T cell receptor (beta chain) is drawn from a study of T cell repertoires in aging, cancer and after chemotherapy. Study-level background: The full dataset contained about 10 million TCR reads.

This CDR3 spans 16 amino acids. Germline CDR1 reads LGHNA; CDR2 reads YNFKEQ. V was cut by 1 base and J by 4 bases, with 13 bases left in between. Amplification of TCR beta used genomic DNA extracted from peripheral blood. Multiplex touch-down PCR with TRB-A/B primers amplified rearranged V-D-J TRB sequences. TCRdb re-called the multiplex PCR reads through MiXCR, storing one row per CDR3 protein. The sample contains about 4,800 distinct CDR3 sequences, 20% to 30% of which appear only once. The chain combines TRBV4-2 with TRBJ2-2; D possibly corresponds to TRBD2 (7 bases). What was sequenced was blood. This sequence was found in a human donor with a blood cancer. CDR3: CASSQGRGAGTGELFF. DNA of the CDR3: TGTGCCAGCAGCCAAGGTCGGGGGGCCGGCACCGGGGAGCTGTTTTTT.